These 9 T cell receptor beta chains came from one sample sequenced in a study of T cell responses to AZD1222 COVID-19 vaccine. Method: immunoSEQ multiplex PCR; TCRdb's copy keeps in-frame clones and lacks some. Found here are under 90,000 clones, about four fifths of them singletons; the top ten hold 1.3%. The sample in question was peripheral blood, obtained 28 days after the second AZD1222 dose. The receptors derive from an adult who received the AZD1222 COVID-19 vaccine.

The chain links TRBV2 to TRBJ2-4; possibly TRBD2 for D (5 bases). Germline loops: CDR1 SNHLY, CDR2 FYNNEI. The CDR3 runs to 12 residues. Trimming removed 6 bases at V and 3 bases at J, with 6 bases between. The DNA for the CDR3 is TGTGCCAGCAGCGACTACAAAAACATTCAGTACTTC. It encodes CASSDYKNIQYF.

The V call is TRBV12-3 or TRBV12-4, the J call TRBJ2-4, with unresolved D. V lost 6 bases and J 7 bases, leaving 7 bases between the germline ends. The CDR3 is 11 residues long. CDR3 nucleotide sequence: TGTGCCAGCAGCCTTGAGAACATTCAGTACTTC. Translated, it gives CASSLENIQYF.

The chain recombines TRBV9 with TRBJ2-5; D is possibly TRBD2 (6 bases). The germline CDR1 and CDR2 sequences are SGDLS and YYNGEE. This CDR3 has 16 residues. V lost 4 bases, J lost 4 bases, and 20 bases lay in between. CDR3 in DNA: TGTGCCAGCAGCCCCTCTCCAATAGGGCGGGGAGAGACCCAGTACTTC. The encoded protein is CASSPSPIGRGETQYF.

The V and J genes are TRBV2 and TRBJ2-7; D is undetermined. The germline V and J ends were trimmed by 1 base and 9 bases, with 13 bases remaining between them. Germline V lookup: CDR1 SNHLY, CDR2 FYNNEI. The CDR3 spans 13 residues. CDR3 sequence (DNA): TGTGCCAGCAGTGAAGAGAGGCAGTCAGGGCAGTACTTC. It yields the protein CASSEERQSGQYF.

This rearrangement joins TRBV19 to TRBJ1-1; no clear D. Trimming shortened V by 3 bases and J by 0 bases, and 11 bases separated the two germline ends. This CDR3 is 15 amino acids long. Germline V lookup: CDR1 LNHDA, CDR2 SQIVND (reference sequence). The DNA of the CDR3 is TGTGCCAGTAGTATCGTAGGAGCGGTGAACACTGAAGCTTTCTTT. This translates into CASSIVGAVNTEAFF.

This chain joins TRBV10-3 and TRBJ1-2; weak D call: TRBD1 (6 bases). The germline V gene encodes CDR1 ENHRY and CDR2 SYGVKD. V was trimmed by 4 bases and J by 3 bases, leaving 12 bases between them. CDR3 size: 14 residues. CDR3 nucleotide sequence: TGTGCCATCAGTGGCTTAGACAGGTACTATGGCTACACCTTC. Its translation: CAISGLDRYYGYTF.

This chain joins TRBV28 and TRBJ1-5; D gene uncertain. The V gene's germline CDR1 is MDHEN and CDR2 SYDVKM. Trimming cost V 3 bases and J 2 bases, with 8 bases left between them. This CDR3 contains 14 residues. In nucleotides, the CDR3 is TGTGCCAGCAGTTTCGCAGGAGGCAATCAGCCCCAGCATTTT. This gives the protein CASSFAGGNQPQHF.

The chain links TRBV10-3 to TRBJ1-3; a possible D gene is TRBD1 (6 bases). From germline, CDR1 is ENHRY and CDR2 SYGVKD. Trimming removed 6 bases from V and 0 bases from J, with 15 bases in between. CDR3 length: 16 amino acids. The CDR3 here is CAISSGTFNSGNTIYF. In DNA form, the CDR3 reads TGTGCCATCAGCTCCGGGACATTCAACTCTGGAAACACCATATATTTT.

The rearrangement links TRBV6-5 to TRBJ2-3, with TRBD2 as a possible D gene (6 bases). Germline CDR1 MNHEY, CDR2 SVGAGI. The CDR3 loop spans 15 amino acids. V shed 1 base and J shed 1 base, with 9 bases lying between them. CDR3 bases: TGTGCCAGCAGTTACTACCCGGGAGGCACAGATACGCAGTATTTT. This encodes CASSYYPGGTDTQYF.